This T cell receptor beta chain derives from a study of T cells after yellow fever vaccination. This CDR3 has 14 amino acids. V was shortened by 2 bases and J by 6 bases, with 13 bases between the two germline ends. CDR1 and CDR2 from the germline V gene are MNHNY and SVGAGI (reference sequence). One entry per CDR3 protein results from TCRdb running MiXCR on the 5' RACE reads. The sample carries 400,000 or so distinct CDR3 sequences, about 19% recorded once. This clonotype was picked up a small number of times. The target antigen is unknown. Notes on the study in general: Clonotypes appearing in both CD4 and CD8 compartments existed, and their share was small. The study found a weaker secondary response that peaked faster, day 5 versus 15.

The material was PBMCs, obtained before the yellow fever booster vaccination. This receptor was identified in a man younger than 35 who received the YFV17D yellow fever vaccine. The rearrangement joins TRBV6-6 to TRBJ1-2, with D possibly being TRBD1 (6 bases). The CDR3 DNA reads as TGTGCCAGCAGTTACGGGAGGGGGGGGAATGGCTACACCTTC. It encodes CASSYGRGGNGYTF.